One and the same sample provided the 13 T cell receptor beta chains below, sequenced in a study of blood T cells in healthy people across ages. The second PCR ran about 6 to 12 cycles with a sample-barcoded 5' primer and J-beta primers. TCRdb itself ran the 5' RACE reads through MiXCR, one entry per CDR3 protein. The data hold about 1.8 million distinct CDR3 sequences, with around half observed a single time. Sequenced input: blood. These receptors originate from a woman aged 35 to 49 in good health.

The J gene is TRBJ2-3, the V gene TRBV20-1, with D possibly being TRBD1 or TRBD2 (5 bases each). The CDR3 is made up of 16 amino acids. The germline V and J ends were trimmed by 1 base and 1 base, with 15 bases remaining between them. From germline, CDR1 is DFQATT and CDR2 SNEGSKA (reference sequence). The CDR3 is CSARGWGLPGTDTQYF. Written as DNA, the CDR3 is TGCAGTGCTAGAGGATGGGGGTTACCTGGCACAGATACGCAGTATTTT.

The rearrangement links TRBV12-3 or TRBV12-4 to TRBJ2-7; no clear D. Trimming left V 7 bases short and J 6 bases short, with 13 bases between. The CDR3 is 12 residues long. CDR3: CASTLTSGEQYF. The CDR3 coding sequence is TGTGCCAGCACCCTGACATCGGGCGAGCAGTACTTC.

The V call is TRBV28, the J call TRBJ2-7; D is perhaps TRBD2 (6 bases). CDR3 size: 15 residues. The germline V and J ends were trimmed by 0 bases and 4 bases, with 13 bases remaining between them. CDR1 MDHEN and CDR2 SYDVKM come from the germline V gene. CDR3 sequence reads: CASSLWRGDGYEQYF. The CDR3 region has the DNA TGTGCCAGCAGTTTATGGCGCGGGGACGGGTACGAGCAGTACTTC. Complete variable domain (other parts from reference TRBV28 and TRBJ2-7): DVKVTQSSRYLVKRTGEKVFLECVQDMDHENMFWYRQDPGLGLRLIYFSYDVKMKEKGDIPEGYSVSREKKERFSLILESASTNQTSMYLCASSLWRGDGYEQYFGPGTRLTVT.

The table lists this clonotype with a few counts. The CDR3 region is CASSEGPGKLFF. The CDR3 DNA reads TGTGCCAGCAGTGAGGGTCCCGGGAAACTGTTTTTT. The chain combines TRBV2 with TRBJ1-4; no definite D call. Trimming stripped 3 bases from V and 11 bases from J, with 10 bases between. The V gene's germline CDR1 is SNHLY and CDR2 FYNNEI. The CDR3 contains 12 residues. The full variable domain, completed using reference TRBV2 and TRBJ1-4, is EPEVTQTPSHQVTQMGQEVILRCVPISNHLYFYWYRQILGQKVEFLVSFYNNEISEKSEIFDDQFSVERPDGSNFTLKIRSTKLEDSAMYFCASSEGPGKLFFGSGTQLSVL.

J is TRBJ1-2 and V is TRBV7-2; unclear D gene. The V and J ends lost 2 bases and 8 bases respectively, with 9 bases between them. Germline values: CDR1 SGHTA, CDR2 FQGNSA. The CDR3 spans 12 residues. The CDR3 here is CASSLYFDGYTF. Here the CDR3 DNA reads TGTGCCAGCAGCTTATATTTCGACGGCTACACCTTC.

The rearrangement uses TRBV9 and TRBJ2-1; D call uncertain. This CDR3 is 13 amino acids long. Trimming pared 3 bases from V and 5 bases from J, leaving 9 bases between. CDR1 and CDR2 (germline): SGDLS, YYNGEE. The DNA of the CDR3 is TGTGCCAGCAGCGCGAACTATAACAATGAGCAGTTCTTC. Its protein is CASSANYNNEQFF.

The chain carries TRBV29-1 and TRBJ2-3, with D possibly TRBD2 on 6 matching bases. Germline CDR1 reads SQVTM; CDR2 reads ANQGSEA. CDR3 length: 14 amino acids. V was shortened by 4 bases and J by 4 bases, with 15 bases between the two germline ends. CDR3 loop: CSVGVLGGADTQYF. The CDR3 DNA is TGCAGCGTTGGGGTTTTGGGGGGAGCAGATACGCAGTATTTT.

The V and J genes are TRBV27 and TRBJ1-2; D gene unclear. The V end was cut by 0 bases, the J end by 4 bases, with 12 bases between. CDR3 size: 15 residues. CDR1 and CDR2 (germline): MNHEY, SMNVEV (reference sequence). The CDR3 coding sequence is TGTGCCAGCAGTTTATCGGACGGCCATTTCTATGGCTACACCTTC. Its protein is CASSLSDGHFYGYTF.

The CDR3 reads CALQGGSTAGAQYF. CDR3 nucleotide sequence: TGTGCTTTACAGGGTGGTAGTACGGCAGGGGCGCAGTATTTT. This sequence joins TRBV7-2 and TRBJ2-3; D perhaps matches TRBD1 (6 bases). Looked up from germline, CDR1 is SGHTA and CDR2 is FQGNSA. The length of the CDR3 is 14 residues.

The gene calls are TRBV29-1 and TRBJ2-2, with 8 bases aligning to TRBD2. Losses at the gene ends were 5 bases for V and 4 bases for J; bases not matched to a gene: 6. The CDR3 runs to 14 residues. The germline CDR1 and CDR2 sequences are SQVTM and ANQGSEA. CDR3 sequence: CSVQSGGLTGELFF. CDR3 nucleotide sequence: TGCAGCGTTCAAAGCGGGGGCCTCACCGGGGAGCTGTTTTTT.

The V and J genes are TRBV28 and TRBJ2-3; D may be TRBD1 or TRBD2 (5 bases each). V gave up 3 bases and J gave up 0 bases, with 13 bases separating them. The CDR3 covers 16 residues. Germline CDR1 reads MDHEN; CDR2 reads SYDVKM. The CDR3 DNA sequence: TGTGCCAGCAGTTTGAAGGGACCAGGTAGCACAGATACGCAGTATTTT. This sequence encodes CASSLKGPGSTDTQYF.

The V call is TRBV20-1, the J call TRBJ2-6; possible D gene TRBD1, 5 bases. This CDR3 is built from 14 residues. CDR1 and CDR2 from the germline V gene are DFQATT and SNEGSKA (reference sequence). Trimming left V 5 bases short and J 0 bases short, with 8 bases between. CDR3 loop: CSASGHSGANVLTF. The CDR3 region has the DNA TGCAGTGCTTCTGGACACTCTGGGGCCAACGTCCTGACTTTC.

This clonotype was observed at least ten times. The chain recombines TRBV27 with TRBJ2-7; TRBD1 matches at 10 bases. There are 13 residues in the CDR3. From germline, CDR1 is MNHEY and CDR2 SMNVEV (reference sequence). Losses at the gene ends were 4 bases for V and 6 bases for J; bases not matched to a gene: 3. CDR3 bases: TGTGCCAGCAGTTCCGGGACAGGGGTCGAGCAGTACTTC. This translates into CASSSGTGVEQYF.